This TCR beta chain originates from a study of long-term antiretroviral therapy in people with HIV. The ends lost 5 bases at V and 2 bases at J; junction bases unmatched: 6. The CDR3 has 15 amino acids. Looked up from germline, CDR1 is LNHDA and CDR2 is SQIVND (reference sequence). Donors each had at least one pre-ART PBMC sample and at least two post-ART ones. The assay used was immunoSEQ (version v3.0), run at survey level. TCRdb's table, derived via immunoSEQ multiplex PCR, lists solely in-frame clones and lacks some. Of around 19,000 clones in the sample, approximately 90% are singletons; the top ten hold over 7.5%. Regarding this clone: The antigen is undetermined.

Whole-study findings and limits: HIV repertoires covered narrower CDR3 length ranges than controls did. Dominating the repertoire at all time points were the clones that expanded before ART. Post-ART samples showed increased diversity that remained below transplant donor control levels.

Here the sequenced sample was unsorted PBMCs, taken about 4.5 years before starting antiretroviral therapy. This chain joins TRBV19 and TRBJ1-3; the match to TRBD1 covers 7 bases. The source is a woman aged 25 to 39 with HIV. CDR3 DNA: TGTGCCAGTAGTCCCCAAACAGGGGCTGGAAACACCATATATTTT. Its protein is CASSPQTGAGNTIYF.